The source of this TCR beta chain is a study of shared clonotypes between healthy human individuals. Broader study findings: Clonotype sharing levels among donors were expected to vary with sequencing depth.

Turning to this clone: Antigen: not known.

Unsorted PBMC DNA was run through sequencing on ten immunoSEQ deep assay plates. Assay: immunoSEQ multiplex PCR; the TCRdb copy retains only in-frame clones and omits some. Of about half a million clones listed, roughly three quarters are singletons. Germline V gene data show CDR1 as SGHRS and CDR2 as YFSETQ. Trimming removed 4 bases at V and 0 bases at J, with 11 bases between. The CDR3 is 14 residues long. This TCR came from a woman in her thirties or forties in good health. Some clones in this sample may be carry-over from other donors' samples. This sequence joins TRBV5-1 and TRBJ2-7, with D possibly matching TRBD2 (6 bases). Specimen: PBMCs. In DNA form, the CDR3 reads TGCGCCAGCAGCCAGACTAGTAACTCCTACGAGCAGTACTTC. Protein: CASSQTSNSYEQYF.